A selection of T cell receptor beta chains follows, all from one sample in a study of OX40 agonist ivuxolimab in advanced cancers. The repertoire was sequenced with immunoSEQ multiplex PCR; TCRdb's copy has only in-frame clones and lacks some. In the table there are about 27,000 clones, approximately 91% of which are singletons. Material: CD4+ or CD8+ T cells sorted from blood, obtained in a trial of the OX40 agonist ivuxolimab. The receptors originated from an adult with an advanced solid tumor such as melanoma, head and neck, liver or kidney cancer. Both conserved end residues are part of each CDR3. The D gene is left open where the match is weak. Expanded clones get a size class; other rows say once, few or many, or leave the size out.

CDR3 DNA: TGTGCCAGCAGTTTCCCCCGGATCGGGAGAGGCTCCTACAATGAGCAGTTCTTC
CDR3 protein: CASSFPRIGRGSYNEQFF
J gene: TRBJ2-1
D gene: -
V gene: TRBV28
clone size: once

CDR3 DNA: TGCGCCAGCAGCCAAGAAGGGACACTAAATAATGAAAAACTGTTTTTT
CDR3 protein: CASSQEGTLNNEKLFF
J gene: TRBJ1-4
D gene: -
V gene: TRBV4-1
clone size: -

CDR3 DNA: TGTGCCAGCAGCGCCAGCGGGGGACGGGTGACTGAAGCTTTCTTT
CDR3 protein: CASSASGGRVTEAFF
J gene: TRBJ1-1
D gene: -
V gene: TRBV9
clone size: -

CDR3 DNA: TGTGCCAGCAGCTCAGGGAGGAGTAACTATGGCTACACCTTC
CDR3 protein: CASSSGRSNYGYTF
J gene: TRBJ1-2
D gene: -
V gene: TRBV5-4
clone size: -

CDR3 DNA: TGTGCCAGCAGCGTAGGGCTAGCGGGAGAGGGAGAGACCCAGTACTTC
CDR3 protein: CASSVGLAGEGETQYF
J gene: TRBJ2-5
D gene: TRBD2
V gene: TRBV9
clone size: -

CDR3 DNA: TGTGCCAGCAGCCCCGAGGGACTGAGTTACAATGAGCAGTTCTTC
CDR3 protein: CASSPEGLSYNEQFF
J gene: TRBJ2-1
D gene: -
V gene: TRBV6-5
clone size: -

CDR3 DNA: TGTGCCAGCAGCCAGGGACAGGTTTATGGCTACACCTTC
CDR3 protein: CASSQGQVYGYTF
J gene: TRBJ1-2
D gene: TRBD1
V gene: TRBV7-9
clone size: -

CDR3 DNA: TGTGCCAGCAGTTTATCGACAAGCACTGAAGCTTTCTTT
CDR3 protein: CASSLSTSTEAFF
J gene: TRBJ1-1
D gene: -
V gene: TRBV28
clone size: -

CDR3 DNA: TGTGCCAGCAGCTTTGGACTAGCGGCTTACGAGCAGTACTTC
CDR3 protein: CASSFGLAAYEQYF
J gene: TRBJ2-7
D gene: TRBD2
V gene: TRBV5-3
clone size: -

CDR3 DNA: TGTGCCAGCAGCGCAATTACAGGGGGCGCTGAGGGCTACACCTTC
CDR3 protein: CASSAITGGAEGYTF
J gene: TRBJ1-2
D gene: TRBD1
V gene: TRBV9
clone size: -

CDR3 DNA: TGTGCCAGCAGTTTAACAGGTAATCAGCCCCAGCATTTT
CDR3 protein: CASSLTGNQPQHF
J gene: TRBJ1-5
D gene: -
V gene: TRBV27
clone size: -

CDR3 DNA: TGTGCCAGTAGTCCGGGGCGGGCCGGGGAGCTGTTTTTT
CDR3 protein: CASSPGRAGELFF
J gene: TRBJ2-2
D gene: -
V gene: TRBV19
clone size: -

CDR3 DNA: TGTGCCAGCAGTGACTATAATACGCAGTATTTT
CDR3 protein: CASSDYNTQYF
J gene: TRBJ2-3
D gene: -
V gene: TRBV6-6
clone size: -